The T cell receptor (beta chain) under discussion was sequenced for a study of T-cell reconstitution after alpha-beta-depleted transplantation in children. Unique molecular identifiers were used in preparing the TCRbeta library. MiXCR, run by TCRdb on the PCR reads, gives a single entry per CDR3 protein. The profile covers roughly 590,000 distinct CDR3 sequences, with roughly 17% appearing a single time and 0.9% to 1.2% taken by the ten largest. V was trimmed by 3 bases and J by 3 bases, leaving 11 bases between them. The germline CDR1 and CDR2 sequences are DFQATT and SNEGSKA (reference sequence). There are 13 residues in the CDR3. Many counts were recorded for this clonotype.

The genes are TRBV20-1 and TRBJ1-1; possibly TRBD1 for D (5 bases). Sequenced here: PBMCs from the stem cell graft donor, sampled from the stem cell graft. This clonotype originated in a human donor who donated a stem cell graft to a child with acute myeloid leukemia. CDR3 sequence: CSASHRSDTEAFF. CDR3 nucleotides: TGCAGTGCTAGTCACAGGTCGGACACTGAAGCTTTCTTT.